This T cell receptor beta chain was retrieved from a study of blood T cell repertoires in COVID-19. TCRdb's table, derived via immunoSEQ multiplex PCR, lists solely in-frame clones and lacks some. The sample comprises roughly 170,000 clones, approximately 77% of which are singletons, and around 18% rests with the top ten. Enrolled through a virtual design, the participants were between roughly 18 and 100 years of age and came from under 25 US areas. This CDR3 spans 16 amino acids. CDR1 and CDR2 (germline): LNHDA, SQIVND (reference sequence). Trimming at V came to 5 bases and at J to 3 bases, leaving 12 bases not matched to a gene.

This chain joins TRBV19 and TRBJ1-1; TRBD1 matches at 7 bases. Sequencing used PBMCs or T cells enriched from blood (not recorded which). The origin of this receptor is a man in his sixties who had recovered from COVID-19. The CDR3 nucleotides are TGTGCCAGTAGTTATACAGGGGTAGGTCGGTACACTGAAGCTTTCTTT. Translated: CASSYTGVGRYTEAFF. Variable domain in full (rest from reference TRBV19 and TRBJ1-1): DGGITQSPKYLFRKEGQNVTLSCEQNLNHDAMYWYRQDPGQGLRLIYYSQIVNDFQKGDIAEGYSVSREKKESFPLTVTSAQKNPTAFYLCASSYTGVGRYTEAFFGQGTRLTVV.